Below are 14 T cell receptor beta chains sequenced from a single sample in a study of blood T cells in healthy people across ages. The use of a sample-barcoded 5' primer and a J-beta primer mix characterized a second PCR of roughly 6 to 11 cycles. TCRdb ran MiXCR on the 5' RACE reads and lists one entry per CDR3 protein. This table has about 1.8 million distinct CDR3 sequences, 40% to 55% appearing once. Sequences were obtained from blood. The receptors derive from a woman aged 40 to 50 in good health.

The chain joins TRBV7-2 to TRBJ2-4, with D unclear. V was trimmed by 3 bases and J by 7 bases, leaving 19 bases between them. Germline V CDR1 and CDR2: SGHTA, FQGNSA. This CDR3 region has 16 residues. CDR3 nucleotide sequence: TGTGCCAGCAGCTTGACCAGGTTGGAGAGATCTAACATTCAGTACTTC. Encoded protein: CASSLTRLERSNIQYF.

This clonotype was picked up a small number of times. The chain recombines TRBV6-2 or TRBV6-3 with TRBJ2-1, with 12 bases lining up with TRBD2. V dropped 2 bases and J dropped 0; count of bases not matched to a gene: 8. From germline, CDR1 is MNHEY and CDR2 SVGEGT. This CDR3 has 19 amino acids. The CDR3 sequence is CASSYDPSGGAGSYNEQFF. Written as DNA, the CDR3 is TGTGCCAGCAGTTACGACCCTAGCGGGGGGGCCGGCTCCTACAATGAGCAGTTCTTC.

This clonotype was seen a few times. The J gene is TRBJ2-1, the V gene TRBV10-2, with 16 bases that match TRBD2. The trim removed 3 bases at V and 4 bases at J, leaving 9 bases unmatched. CDR1 is WSHSY, CDR2 SAAADI, per germline. CDR3 length: 19 residues. The CDR3 nucleotides are TGCGCCAGCAGTGACTCCGGGACTAGCGGGGGGGCCATTTACAATGAGCAGTTCTTC. Its protein is CASSDSGTSGGAIYNEQFF.

The rearrangement joins TRBV20-1 to TRBJ1-6; 7 nucleotides align to TRBD1. The CDR3 runs to 16 residues. Trimming at V came to 3 bases and at J to 3 bases, leaving 8 bases not matched to a gene. The germline V gene has CDR1 DFQATT and CDR2 SNEGSKA (reference sequence). This CDR3 reads CSARRQGEDYNSPLHF. CDR3 nucleotides: TGCAGTGCTAGGCGCCAGGGGGAGGACTATAATTCACCCCTCCACTTT.

This clonotype was detected a few times. V gene TRBV7-2 combines with J gene TRBJ2-3; no clear D. The CDR3 spans 15 residues. Per the germline V gene, CDR1 is SGHTA and CDR2 is FQGNSA. V was shortened by 2 bases and J by 0 bases, with 9 bases between the two germline ends. The CDR3 DNA sequence: TGTGCCAGCAGCTTACAAGAATTCAGCACAGATACGCAGTATTTT. The encoded protein is CASSLQEFSTDTQYF.

The V gene is TRBV21-1, the J gene TRBJ2-4; the table calls TRBD2, which could not be checked here. TRBV21-1 is flagged as a pseudogene. The CDR3 has 19 residues. The CDR3 bases are TGTGCCAGCAGCAAAGCCCTAGCGGGCGTGCATTTAGCCAAAAACATTCAGTACTTC. Residues: CASSKALAGVHLAKNIQYF.

This clonotype was picked up a small number of times. This chain links TRBV11-2 with TRBJ2-1; D unresolved. CDR1 and CDR2 (germline): SGHAT, FQNNGV. Trimming stripped 3 bases from V and 7 bases from J, with 19 bases between. The CDR3 spans 16 residues. CDR3 protein: CASSFKEATRENEQFF. The DNA for the CDR3 is TGTGCCAGCAGCTTTAAGGAAGCGACAAGAGAAAATGAGCAGTTCTTC.

The chain is built from TRBV20-1 and TRBJ2-1; D is ambiguous. The length of the CDR3 is 11 residues. CDR1 and CDR2 (germline): DFQATT, SNEGSKA (reference sequence). The V end lost 2 bases, the J end lost 10 bases, and 9 bases lay between the germline ends. Written as DNA, the CDR3 is TGCAGTGCTAGACAGATCTACGAGCAGTTCTTC. Amino acids: CSARQIYEQFF.

Here the CDR3 DNA reads TGTGCCAGCAGCTTAGCGGGTTTAGGATGGGCAGATACGCAGTATTTT. This encodes CASSLAGLGWADTQYF. This chain connects TRBV7-2 to TRBJ2-3; D is uncertain. Trimming stripped 0 bases from V and 4 bases from J, with 14 bases between. Germline V gene data show CDR1 as SGHTA and CDR2 as FQGNSA. The CDR3 covers 16 residues. Looking up the rest from reference TRBV7-2 and TRBJ2-3 gives the full variable domain: GAGVSQSPSNKVTEKGKDVELRCDPISGHTALYWYRQSLGQGLEFLIYFQGNSAPDKSGLPSDRFSAERTGGSVSTLTIQRTQQEDSAVYLCASSLAGLGWADTQYFGPGTRLTVL.

This clonotype appeared a few times. The V and J genes are TRBV6-6 and TRBJ2-3; 7 positions agree with TRBD1. Germline values: CDR1 MNHNY, CDR2 SVGAGI (reference sequence). V gave up 6 bases and J gave up 4 bases; unmatched junction bases: 7. The CDR3 length is 14 residues. The CDR3 region is CASRLDRSADTQYF. CDR3 nucleotide sequence: TGTGCCAGCAGATTGGACAGGTCGGCAGATACGCAGTATTTT.

This clonotype has a handful of counts. The genes are TRBV11-2 and TRBJ2-1; TRBD1 matches at 8 bases. V lost 1 base and J lost 8; bases outside the gene matches: 13. Looked up from germline, CDR1 is SGHAT and CDR2 is FQNNGV. This CDR3 region has 17 residues. CDR3 in DNA: TGTGCCAGCAGCTTAGCCCCGGGACAGGCTGGTTCCGATGAGCAGTTCTTC. This codes for CASSLAPGQAGSDEQFF.

This clonotype was picked up a small number of times. The junction departs from the called germline gene at one end, perhaps through a read error. The J gene is TRBJ1-6, the V gene TRBV2; 7 bases line up with TRBD1. The CDR3 runs to 13 residues. The germline V gene has CDR1 SNHLY and CDR2 FYNNEI. The CDR3 nucleotides are TGTGCCAGCGGTGACAGGGTAAATTCACCCCTCCACTTT. This gives the protein CASGDRVNSPLHF.

The table lists this clonotype with a few counts. The V call is TRBV4-1, the J call TRBJ2-5, with D uncertain. Trimming left V 4 bases short and J 3 bases short, with 18 bases between. Germline V CDR1 and CDR2: MGHRA, YSYEKL. The CDR3 contains 16 residues. The CDR3 DNA sequence: TGCGCCAGCAGCCCTTCCCTAGGGTATCCAAAAGAGACCCAGTACTTC. As protein: CASSPSLGYPKETQYF.

The CDR3 DNA reads TGTGCCAGCAGTTTTGGGTCAGAATACCAGCCCCAGCATTTT. It yields the protein CASSFGSEYQPQHF. J is TRBJ1-5 and V is TRBV12-3 or TRBV12-4, with no clear D. Trimming left V 3 bases short and J 7 bases short, with 13 bases between. This CDR3 is 14 amino acids long.